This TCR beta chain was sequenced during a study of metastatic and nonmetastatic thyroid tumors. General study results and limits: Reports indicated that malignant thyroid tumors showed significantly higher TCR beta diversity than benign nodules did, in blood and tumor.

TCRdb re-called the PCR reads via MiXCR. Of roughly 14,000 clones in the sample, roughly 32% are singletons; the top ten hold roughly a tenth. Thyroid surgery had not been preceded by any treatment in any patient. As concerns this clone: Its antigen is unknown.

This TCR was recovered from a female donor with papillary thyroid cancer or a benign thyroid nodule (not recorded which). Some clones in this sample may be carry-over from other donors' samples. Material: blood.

The CDR3 sequence is CAWFRRTEAFF. CDR3 coding DNA: TGTGCCTGGTTTAGGAGAACTGAAGCTTTCTTT. The chain recombines TRBV30 with TRBJ1-1; D remains unclear. The CDR3 covers 11 residues. Germline CDR1 and CDR2: GTSNPN and SVGIG (reference sequence). The V gene lost 5 bases and the J gene lost 5 bases, with 9 bases spanning the gap.